Presented here are 2 T cell receptor beta chains from one specimen sequenced in a study of T cell responses to AZD1222 COVID-19 vaccine. The assay was immunoSEQ multiplex PCR, and TCRdb's table has in-frame clones only and misses some. This table holds about 130,000 clones, 65% to 90% found once. This material consisted of peripheral blood, taken on day 0 of AZD1222 vaccination. Every receptor here comes from an adult in good health.

V and J are TRBV5-1 and TRBJ2-7, with a tentative D call TRBD2 (5 bases). V lost 0 bases, J lost 4 bases, and 11 bases lay in between. Germline V gene sequence: CDR1 SGHRS, CDR2 YFSETQ. The CDR3 loop spans 14 amino acids. For the CDR3, the DNA is TGCGCCAGCAGCTTGGCGGGATCCATATACGAGCAGTACTTC. This codes for CASSLAGSIYEQYF.

The gene calls are TRBV7-6 and TRBJ1-2; TRBD1 aligns across 8 bases. The CDR3 has 16 amino acids. Germline loops: CDR1 SGHVS, CDR2 FNYEAQ. V was clipped by 2 bases and J by 4 bases; unmatched bases: 9. The CDR3 region is CASSLRGPDRGYGYTF. The CDR3 region has the DNA TGTGCCAGCAGCTTAAGGGGCCCCGACAGGGGCTATGGCTACACCTTC.